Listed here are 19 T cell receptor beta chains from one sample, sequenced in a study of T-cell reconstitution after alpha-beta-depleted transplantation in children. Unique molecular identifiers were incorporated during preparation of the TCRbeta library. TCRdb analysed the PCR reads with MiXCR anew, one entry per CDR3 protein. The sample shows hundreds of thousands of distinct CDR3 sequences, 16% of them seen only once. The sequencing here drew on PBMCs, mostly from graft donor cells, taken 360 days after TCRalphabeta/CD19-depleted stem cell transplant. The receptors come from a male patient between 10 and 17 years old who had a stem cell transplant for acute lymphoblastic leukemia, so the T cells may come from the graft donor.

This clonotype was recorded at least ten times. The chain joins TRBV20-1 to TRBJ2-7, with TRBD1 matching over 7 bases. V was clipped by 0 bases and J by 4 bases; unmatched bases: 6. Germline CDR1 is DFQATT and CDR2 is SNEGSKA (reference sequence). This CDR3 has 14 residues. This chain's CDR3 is CSARELGRGYEQYF. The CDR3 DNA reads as TGCAGTGCTAGAGAACTTGGCAGGGGGTACGAGCAGTACTTC.

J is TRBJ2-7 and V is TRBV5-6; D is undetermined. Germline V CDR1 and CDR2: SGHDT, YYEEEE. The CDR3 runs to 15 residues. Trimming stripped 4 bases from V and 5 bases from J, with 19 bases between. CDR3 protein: CASSQVARLSNEQYF. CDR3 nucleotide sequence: TGTGCCAGCAGCCAGGTAGCCCGGCTATCCAACGAGCAGTACTTC.

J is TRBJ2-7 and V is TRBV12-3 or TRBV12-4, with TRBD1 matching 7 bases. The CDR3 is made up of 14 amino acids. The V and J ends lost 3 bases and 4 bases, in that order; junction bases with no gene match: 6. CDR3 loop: CASSFGQDVYEQYF. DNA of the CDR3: TGTGCCAGCAGTTTTGGACAGGATGTGTACGAGCAGTACTTC.

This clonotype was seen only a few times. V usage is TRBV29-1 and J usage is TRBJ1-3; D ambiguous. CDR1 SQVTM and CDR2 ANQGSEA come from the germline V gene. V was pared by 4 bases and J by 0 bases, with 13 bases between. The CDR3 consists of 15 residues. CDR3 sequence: CSVAGGVFSGNTIYF. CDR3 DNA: TGCAGCGTTGCAGGCGGAGTGTTCTCTGGAAACACCATATATTTT.

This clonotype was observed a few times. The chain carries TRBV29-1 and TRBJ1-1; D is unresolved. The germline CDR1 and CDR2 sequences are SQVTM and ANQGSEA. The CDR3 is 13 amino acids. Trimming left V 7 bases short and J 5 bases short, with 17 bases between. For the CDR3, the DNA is TGCAGCGCGAGAGGTTTGGGGAGGACTGAAGCTTTCTTT. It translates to CSARGLGRTEAFF.

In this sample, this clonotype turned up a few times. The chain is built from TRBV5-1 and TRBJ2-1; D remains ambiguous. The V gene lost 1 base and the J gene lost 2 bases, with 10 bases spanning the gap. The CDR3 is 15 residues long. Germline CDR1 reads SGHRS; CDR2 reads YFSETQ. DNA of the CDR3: TGCGCCAGCAGCTTGATCACAGAAACCTACAATGAGCAGTTCTTC. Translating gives CASSLITETYNEQFF. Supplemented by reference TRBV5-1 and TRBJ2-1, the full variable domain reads KAGVTQTPRYLIKTRGQQVTLSCSPISGHRSVSWYQQTPGQGLQFLFEYFSETQRNKGNFPGRFSGRQFSNSRSEMNVSTLELGDSALYLCASSLITETYNEQFFGPGTRLTVL.

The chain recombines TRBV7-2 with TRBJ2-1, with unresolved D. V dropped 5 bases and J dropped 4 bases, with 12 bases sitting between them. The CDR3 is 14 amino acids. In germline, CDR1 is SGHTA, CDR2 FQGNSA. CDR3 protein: CASSPEPRYNEQFF. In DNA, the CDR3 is TGTGCCAGCAGCCCAGAGCCACGATACAATGAGCAGTTCTTC. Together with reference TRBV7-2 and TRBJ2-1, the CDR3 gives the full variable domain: GAGVSQSPSNKVTEKGKDVELRCDPISGHTALYWYRQSLGQGLEFLIYFQGNSAPDKSGLPSDRFSAERTGGSVSTLTIQRTQQEDSAVYLCASSPEPRYNEQFFGPGTRLTVL.

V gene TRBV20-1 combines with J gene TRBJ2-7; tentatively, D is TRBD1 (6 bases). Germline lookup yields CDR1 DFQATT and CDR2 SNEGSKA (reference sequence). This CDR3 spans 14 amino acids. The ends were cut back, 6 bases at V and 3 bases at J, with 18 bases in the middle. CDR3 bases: TGCAGTGCCCCCCGGACAGAGGGCGTCTACGAGCAGTACTTC. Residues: CSAPRTEGVYEQYF.

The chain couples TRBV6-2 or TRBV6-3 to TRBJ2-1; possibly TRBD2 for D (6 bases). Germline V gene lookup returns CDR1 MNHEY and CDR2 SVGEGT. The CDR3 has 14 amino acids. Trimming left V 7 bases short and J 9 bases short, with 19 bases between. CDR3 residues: CASKRDSPGSEQFF. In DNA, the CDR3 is TGTGCCAGCAAAAGGGACTCCCCGGGGAGTGAGCAGTTCTTC.

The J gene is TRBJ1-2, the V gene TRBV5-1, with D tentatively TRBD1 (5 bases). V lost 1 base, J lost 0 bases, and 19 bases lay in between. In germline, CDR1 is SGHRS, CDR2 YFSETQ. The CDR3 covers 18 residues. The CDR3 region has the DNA TGCGCCAGCAGCTTGCCCGGGCAGCCCAAAGGGGCTAACTATGGCTACACCTTC. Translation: CASSLPGQPKGANYGYTF.

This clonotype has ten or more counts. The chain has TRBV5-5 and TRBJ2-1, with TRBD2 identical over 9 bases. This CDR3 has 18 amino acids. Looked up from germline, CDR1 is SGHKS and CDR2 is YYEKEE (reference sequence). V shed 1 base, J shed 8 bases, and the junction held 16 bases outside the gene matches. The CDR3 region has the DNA TGTGCCAGCAGCTTGAAGGGGTCGTTGCTAGCGGGGAGGTATGAGCAGTTCTTC. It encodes CASSLKGSLLAGRYEQFF.

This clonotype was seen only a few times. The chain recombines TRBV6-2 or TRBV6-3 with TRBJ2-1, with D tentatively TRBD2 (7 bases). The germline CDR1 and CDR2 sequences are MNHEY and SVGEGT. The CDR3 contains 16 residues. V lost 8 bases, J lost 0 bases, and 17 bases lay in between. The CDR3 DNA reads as TGTGCCAGCCTGCAAGGGGGAGGGAGCTCCTACAATGAGCAGTTCTTC. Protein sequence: CASLQGGGSSYNEQFF.

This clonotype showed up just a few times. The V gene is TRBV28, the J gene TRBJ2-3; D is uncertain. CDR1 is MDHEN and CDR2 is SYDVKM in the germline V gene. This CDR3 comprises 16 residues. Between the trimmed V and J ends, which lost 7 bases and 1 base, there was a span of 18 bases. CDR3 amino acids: CASTPSWSRGTDTQYF. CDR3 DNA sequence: TGTGCCAGCACTCCCTCCTGGAGTAGGGGCACAGATACGCAGTATTTT.

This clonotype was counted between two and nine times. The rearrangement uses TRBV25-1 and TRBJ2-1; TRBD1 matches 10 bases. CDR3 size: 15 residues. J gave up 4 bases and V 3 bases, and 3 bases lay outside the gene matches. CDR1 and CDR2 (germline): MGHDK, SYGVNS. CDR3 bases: TGTGCCAGCAGTGATTGGACAGGGGGGTACAATGAGCAGTTCTTC. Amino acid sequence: CASSDWTGGYNEQFF.

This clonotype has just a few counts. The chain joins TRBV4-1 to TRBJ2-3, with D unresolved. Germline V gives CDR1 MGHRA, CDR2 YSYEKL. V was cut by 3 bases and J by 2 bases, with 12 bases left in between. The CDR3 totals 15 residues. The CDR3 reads CASSHGSGFTDTQYF. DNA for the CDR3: TGCGCCAGCAGCCATGGGTCCGGATTCACAGATACGCAGTATTTT.

This CDR3 reads CASSLEGGDNEQFF. The CDR3 DNA follows: TGCGCCAGCAGCTTGGAAGGGGGGGACAATGAGCAGTTCTTC. This sequence joins TRBV5-1 and TRBJ2-1, with D tentatively TRBD2 (7 bases). CDR1 SGHRS and CDR2 YFSETQ come from the germline V gene. Between the trimmed V and J ends, which lost 0 bases and 5 bases, there was a span of 9 bases. The CDR3 consists of 14 residues.

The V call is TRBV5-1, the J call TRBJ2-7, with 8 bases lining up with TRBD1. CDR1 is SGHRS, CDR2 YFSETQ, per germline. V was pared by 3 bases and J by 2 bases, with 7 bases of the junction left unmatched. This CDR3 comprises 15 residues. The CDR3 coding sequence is TGCGCCAGCAGCTCGCCGGGACAGGCAACCTACGAGCAGTACTTC. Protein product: CASSSPGQATYEQYF.

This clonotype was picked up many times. The CDR3 here is CATSEAGGANTEAFF. CDR3 DNA sequence: TGTGCCACCAGTGAGGCAGGGGGCGCGAACACTGAAGCTTTCTTT. This chain connects TRBV24-1 to TRBJ1-1, with TRBD1 identical over 8 bases. In germline, CDR1 is KGHDR, CDR2 SFDVKD. V shed 4 bases, J shed 1 base, and the junction held 4 bases outside the gene matches. The CDR3 is 15 residues long.

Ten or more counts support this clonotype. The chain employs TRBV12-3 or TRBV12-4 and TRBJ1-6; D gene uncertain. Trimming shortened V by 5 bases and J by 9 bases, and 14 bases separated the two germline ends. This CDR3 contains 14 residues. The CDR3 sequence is CASSPLNLGSPLHF. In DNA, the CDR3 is TGTGCCAGCAGTCCTTTGAACCTGGGTTCACCCCTCCACTTT.